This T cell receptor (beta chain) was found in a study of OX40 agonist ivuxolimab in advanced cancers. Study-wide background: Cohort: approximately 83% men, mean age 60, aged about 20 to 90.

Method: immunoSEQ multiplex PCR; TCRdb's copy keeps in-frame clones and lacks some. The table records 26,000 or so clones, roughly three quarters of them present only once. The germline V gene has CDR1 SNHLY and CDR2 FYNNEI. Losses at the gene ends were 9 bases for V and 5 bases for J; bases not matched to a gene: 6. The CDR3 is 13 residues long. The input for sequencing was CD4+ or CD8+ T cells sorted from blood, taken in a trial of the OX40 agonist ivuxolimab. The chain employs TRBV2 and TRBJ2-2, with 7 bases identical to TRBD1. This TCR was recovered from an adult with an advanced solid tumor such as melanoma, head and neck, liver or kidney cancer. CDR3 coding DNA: TGTGCCAGTAGACAGGGTGAAACCGGGGAGCTGTTTTTT. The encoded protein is CASRQGETGELFF.